This T cell receptor (beta chain) was sequenced in a study of blood T cell repertoires in COVID-19. Study background: There were acute and convalescent COVID-19 samples, and they came from the United States, Italy and Spain. Sources were T cells, B-cell-depleted T cells, or PBMCs; the material itself was cDNA or gDNA.

Sequencing used immunoSEQ multiplex PCR; TCRdb keeps in-frame clones, though not all of them. This sample carries 150,000 to 200,000 clones, around 82% of them seen once, and the ten largest clones take roughly 5.2%. Participant reports of clinical history set cohort assignment. The germline V gene has CDR1 GTSNPN and CDR2 SVGIG (reference sequence). The CDR3 spans 15 residues. The V end lost 2 bases, the J end lost 5 bases, and 13 bases lay between the germline ends. The chain couples TRBV30 to TRBJ2-6; D may be TRBD1 (6 bases). The sample consisted of PBMCs or T cells enriched from blood (not recorded which). This TCR came from a woman aged 60-75 years with acute COVID-19. CDR3 in amino acids: CAWSNRAVRANVLTF. CDR3 sequence (DNA): TGTGCCTGGAGTAACAGGGCGGTGAGGGCCAACGTCCTGACTTTC.